This T cell receptor (beta chain) was recorded in a study of blood T cell repertoires in COVID-19. Study as a whole: T cells, B-cell-depleted T cells, or PBMCs provided the cDNA or gDNA that served as material.

As handled by the study authors: From reference gene primer amplification, estimates of nucleated cell counts were derived. Profiling relied on immunoSEQ multiplex PCR, and the TCRdb table lists in-frame clones only, not all of them. That table is the source of V, J and clone size, and D and trimming were worked out from the DNA. Among hundreds of thousands of clones listed, around 86% were seen once. Participants were placed into cohorts based on the clinical history they reported. The germline gives CDR1 KGHDR, CDR2 SFDVKD. The V gene end was trimmed by 9 bases and the J gene end by 0 bases; junction bases not matched to a gene: 21. The CDR3 runs to 21 residues.

The sequence came from a woman between 40 and 50 years old with acute COVID-19. V is TRBV24-1 and J is TRBJ2-1; 11 bases align to TRBD2. Sequencing used PBMCs or T cells enriched from blood (not recorded which). CDR3 residues: CATGGDRAGLAGLSSYNEQFF. CDR3 bases: TGTGCCACCGGGGGGGACAGGGCTGGACTAGCGGGCCTTAGCTCCTACAATGAGCAGTTCTTC.